The following is a TCR beta chain sequence with its context. Produced via immunoSEQ multiplex PCR; TCRdb's table is partial and in-frame only. The profile covers hundreds of thousands of clones, with about 89% appearing a single time and about 1.5% taken by the ten largest. Treatment reported: some 20 received Ad26.COV2.S at low or high dose, single or two shots; about five received placebo; per-sample allocation not given. Specimen acquisition occurred on day 63 following the initial vaccine or placebo injection. Whoever gave the sample was an adult aged 18-55 years in Boston. The data are from a study of Ad26.COV2.S vaccination and SARS-CoV-2 variants. Trimming at V came to 7 bases and at J to 4 bases, leaving 13 bases not matched to a gene. CDR3 length: 16 residues. Germline V CDR1 and CDR2: SNHLY, FYNNEI.

Specimen: peripheral blood, collected in a trial of Ad26.COV2.S vaccine versus placebo. The V gene is TRBV2, the J gene TRBJ1-5; the match to TRBD1 covers 7 bases. The receptor was derived from a person aged 18 to 59 who received the Ad26.COV2.S COVID-19 vaccine or a placebo. This CDR3 is CASKNHRDSQNQPQHF. The DNA of the CDR3 is TGTGCCAGCAAGAATCACCGGGACAGCCAAAATCAGCCCCAGCATTTT.